The 23 T cell receptor beta chains below all came from one sample that was sequenced in a study of identifying expanded T cells in peripheral blood. Using immunoSEQ multiplex PCR, the repertoire was profiled, and TCRdb retains in-frame clones only, with some absent. The sample includes 65,000 to 95,000 clones, roughly 90% seen only once; the top ten take 7% to 8.5%. The specimen was blood. These receptor sequences come from a person aged 18-70 years in good health.

Only one count was recorded for this clone. The chain joins TRBV11-2 to TRBJ2-5; possible D gene TRBD2, 6 bases. The V gene's germline CDR1 is SGHAT and CDR2 FQNNGV. Trimming took off 5 bases at V and 0 bases at J, with 10 bases between the two ends. The length of the CDR3 is 14 residues. The CDR3 nucleotides read TGTGCCAGCAGCCCAGGAGGGTACCAAGAGACCCAGTACTTC. Its translation is CASSPGGYQETQYF.

The chain employs TRBV11-2 and TRBJ2-7, with 7 bases fitting TRBD1. V trimming: 3 bases; J trimming: 2 bases; junction bases outside the gene matches: 7. The CDR3 covers 15 residues. Germline-derived CDR1 and CDR2 are SGHAT and FQNNGV. The CDR3 DNA is TGTGCCAGCAGCTTGCCCCCCGGGACAGCCTACGAGCAGTACTTC. Translated: CASSLPPGTAYEQYF.

The gene calls are TRBV19 and TRBJ1-2; 9 bases fit TRBD1. With 9 bases clipped from V and 5 bases from J, the junction kept 13 bases outside the gene matches. This CDR3 comprises 15 residues. Germline V gene data show CDR1 as LNHDA and CDR2 as SQIVND (reference sequence). In nucleotides, the CDR3 is TGTGCCAGATTCACTCCGGGACAGGGCCGATATGGCTACACCTTC. It encodes CARFTPGQGRYGYTF. The whole variable domain, remainder taken from reference TRBV19 and TRBJ1-2, is DGGITQSPKYLFRKEGQNVTLSCEQNLNHDAMYWYRQDPGQGLRLIYYSQIVNDFQKGDIAEGYSVSREKKESFPLTVTSAQKNPTAFYLCARFTPGQGRYGYTFGSGTRLTVV.

J is TRBJ2-5 and V is TRBV10-3; 7 nucleotides match TRBD1. The V gene end was trimmed by 10 bases and the J gene end by 5 bases; junction bases not matched to a gene: 10. CDR1 and CDR2 from the germline V gene are ENHRY and SYGVKD. The CDR3 totals 13 residues. In DNA form, the CDR3 reads TGTGCCACTACCCACCGGGACAGTGAGACCCAGTACTTC. It specifies CATTHRDSETQYF.

The V and J genes are TRBV13 and TRBJ2-7; D is tentatively TRBD1 or TRBD2 (7 bases each). This CDR3 is built from 16 residues. The V end was cut by 2 bases, the J end by 3 bases, with 17 bases between. Germline V gives CDR1 PRHDT, CDR2 FYEKMQ (reference sequence). For the CDR3, the DNA is TGTGCCAGCAGCTTACCTCTAGGCAGGGGGGGCTACGAGCAGTACTTC. Translated, it gives CASSLPLGRGGYEQYF. Using reference TRBV13 and TRBJ2-7 for the parts outside the CDR3, the full variable domain is AAGVIQSPRHLIKEKRETATLKCYPIPRHDTVYWYQQGPGQDPQFLISFYEKMQSDKGSIPDRFSAQQFSDYHSELNMSSLELGDSALYFCASSLPLGRGGYEQYFGPGTRLTVT.

This clone was detected only a few times. The chain is built from TRBV19 and TRBJ1-1; TRBD1 might be the D (6 bases). Germline-derived CDR1 and CDR2 are LNHDA and SQIVND (reference sequence). The CDR3 runs 15 residues. V was trimmed by 8 bases and J by 2 bases, leaving 18 bases between them. Written as DNA, the CDR3 is TGTGCCAGTGTACATCCTGGGGGGGGCAACACTGAAGCTTTCTTT. Translating gives CASVHPGGGNTEAFF.

This chain links TRBV5-5 with TRBJ2-1, with D possibly TRBD2 on 5 matching bases. The V end was cut by 2 bases, the J end by 2 bases, with 11 bases between. Germline V gene sequence: CDR1 SGHKS, CDR2 YYEKEE (reference sequence). The CDR3 is made up of 15 amino acids. The CDR3 DNA is TGTGCCAGCAGCTTTGGGAGTAGCGCCTACAATGAGCAGTTCTTC. It translates to CASSFGSSAYNEQFF.

The chain recombines TRBV6-5 with TRBJ1-1; D unclear. This CDR3 contains 13 residues. Looked up from germline, CDR1 is MNHEY and CDR2 is SVGAGI. V was trimmed by 3 bases and J by 1 base, leaving 6 bases between them. DNA of the CDR3: TGTGCCAGCAGTTATGAACAGAACACTGAAGCTTTCTTT. It specifies CASSYEQNTEAFF.

CDR3 sequence reads: CASSTDRNTEAFF. The CDR3 coding sequence is TGTGCCAGCAGCACCGACAGGAACACTGAAGCTTTCTTT. The V call is TRBV7-3, the J call TRBJ1-1; the D gene is possibly TRBD1 (5 bases). The CDR3 contains 13 residues. Germline V lookup: CDR1 SGHTA, CDR2 FQGTGA. The V and J ends lost 5 bases and 1 base respectively, with 8 bases between them.

A single count supports this clone. This chain links TRBV6-1 with TRBJ1-2; D ambiguous. CDR3 size: 13 residues. Germline V gene lookup returns CDR1 MNHNS and CDR2 SASEGT. V was cut by 10 bases and J by 4 bases, with 16 bases left in between. For the CDR3, the DNA is TGTGCCACCACAAATCCCGTATCCTATGGCTACACCTTC. Encoded protein: CATTNPVSYGYTF.

The chain is built from TRBV7-6 and TRBJ2-2; TRBD1 matches at 12 bases. Per the germline V gene, CDR1 is SGHVS and CDR2 is FNYEAQ. This CDR3 has 15 amino acids. V was pared by 4 bases and J by 8 bases, with 5 bases of the junction left unmatched. CDR3 in amino acids: CASSSGQGAEGELFF. CDR3 nucleotides: TGTGCCAGCAGCTCGGGACAGGGGGCTGAAGGGGAGCTGTTTTTT.

The genes are TRBV7-2 and TRBJ2-7; 11 bases are a match to TRBD2. There are 16 residues in the CDR3. The germline V gene has CDR1 SGHTA and CDR2 FQGNSA. V lost 2 bases and J lost 3; bases outside the gene matches: 6. The CDR3 nucleotides are TGTGCCAGCAGCTTAAGCCTAGCGGGAGGTGGCTACGAGCAGTACTTC. It translates to CASSLSLAGGGYEQYF.

This clone came up a few times. The genes are TRBV29-1 and TRBJ2-1; 7 positions match TRBD2. V was clipped by 3 bases and J by 6 bases; unmatched bases: 14. CDR1 and CDR2 (germline): SQVTM, ANQGSEA. The CDR3 has 16 amino acids. The CDR3 nucleotides are TGCAGCGTTGAGGTCCGTGGCGGGGGAGGTATCAATGAGCAGTTCTTC. It translates to CSVEVRGGGGINEQFF.

V and J are TRBV6-6 and TRBJ1-1, with D uncertain. V lost 4 bases and J lost 0, with 9 bases in between. Per germline, CDR1 MNHNY and CDR2 SVGAGI (reference sequence). The CDR3 has 14 residues. The CDR3 reads CASSSGVMNTEAFF. In nucleotides, the CDR3 is TGTGCCAGCAGTTCCGGGGTGATGAACACTGAAGCTTTCTTT.

This clone was seen a single time. The V gene is TRBV6-5, the J gene TRBJ2-7; D is unresolved. The CDR3 is 11 residues long. The V end was cut by 2 bases, the J end by 6 bases, with 5 bases between. The V gene's germline CDR1 is MNHEY and CDR2 SVGAGI. This chain's CDR3 is CASSYLGEQYF. CDR3 in DNA: TGTGCCAGCAGTTACCTTGGCGAGCAGTACTTC.

The gene calls are TRBV18 and TRBJ1-3; no firm D call. The CDR3 contains 15 residues. The V end was cut by 3 bases, the J end by 7 bases, with 16 bases between. Germline V CDR1 and CDR2: KGHSH, LQKENI. In DNA, the CDR3 is TGTGCCAGCTCACCTGTCCTACACCTGGAGAACACCATATATTTT. As protein: CASSPVLHLENTIYF.

This clone was counted a single time. V and J are TRBV27 and TRBJ2-1; 7 bases line up with TRBD1. Germline V lookup: CDR1 MNHEY, CDR2 SMNVEV (reference sequence). Trimming at V came to 6 bases and at J to 4 bases, leaving 9 bases not matched to a gene. The CDR3 extends over 15 amino acids. Here the CDR3 DNA reads TGTGCCAGCAGCCCCTGGACAGGCGATTACAATGAGCAGTTCTTC. Translation gives CASSPWTGDYNEQFF.

The chain is built from TRBV27 and TRBJ2-7, with 7 bases fitting TRBD1. Germline V gene lookup returns CDR1 MNHEY and CDR2 SMNVEV (reference sequence). The junction had 0 bases not matched to a gene; V was cut back by 2 bases and J by 2 bases. The CDR3 has 13 residues. CDR3 amino acids: CASSLTGAYEQYF. In nucleotides, the CDR3 is TGTGCCAGCAGTTTAACAGGGGCCTACGAGCAGTACTTC.

For the CDR3, the DNA is TGTGCCAGCTCCCCGGGACAGGGGGCCGTAAATGAGCAGTTCTTC. Translated, it gives CASSPGQGAVNEQFF. The V gene is TRBV18, the J gene TRBJ2-1; 12 bases align to TRBD1. CDR3 length: 15 residues. Trimming cost V 6 bases and J 7 bases; bases outside gene matches: 7. Germline V gene sequence: CDR1 KGHSH, CDR2 LQKENI.

V is TRBV13 and J is TRBJ2-1; D remains unclear. CDR3 length: 17 residues. V lost 4 bases and J 7 bases, leaving 23 bases between the germline ends. Germline values: CDR1 PRHDT, CDR2 FYEKMQ (reference sequence). The CDR3 region has the DNA TGTGCCAGCAGCTCTCGGCCCCCGCGGATCCGGGTTAATGAGCAGTTCTTC. Translated: CASSSRPPRIRVNEQFF.

This sequence joins TRBV9 and TRBJ2-3; 10 bases match TRBD1. Germline trimming cut 8 bases from V and 4 bases from J; bases unmatched to any gene: 16. This CDR3 is built from 17 residues. Germline values: CDR1 SGDLS, CDR2 YYNGEE. CDR3 sequence: CASCKNPGQGLSDTQYF. As DNA, the CDR3 is TGTGCCAGTTGTAAGAATCCGGGACAGGGGTTGTCAGATACGCAGTATTTT.

Worth noting for this clone: A junction end diverges from the germline sequence, so it may reflect a read error. The chain joins TRBV7-9 to TRBJ2-3; 11 nucleotides align to TRBD2. Germline values: CDR1 SEHNR, CDR2 FQNEAQ (reference sequence). The CDR3 runs 15 residues. CDR3 DNA: TGTGCCAGCAGCGTAGCGGGGGGGCAGAGAGATACGCAGTATTTT. Amino acid sequence: CASSVAGGQRDTQYF.

The chain recombines TRBV10-3 with TRBJ2-1; no clear D gene. CDR3 length equals 16 residues. Germline CDR1 and CDR2: ENHRY and SYGVKD. Between the trimmed V and J ends, which lost 0 bases and 4 bases, there was a span of 13 bases. CDR3 protein: CAISESAATQYNEQFF. The CDR3 DNA reads TGTGCCATCAGTGAGTCTGCGGCCACCCAATACAATGAGCAGTTCTTC.